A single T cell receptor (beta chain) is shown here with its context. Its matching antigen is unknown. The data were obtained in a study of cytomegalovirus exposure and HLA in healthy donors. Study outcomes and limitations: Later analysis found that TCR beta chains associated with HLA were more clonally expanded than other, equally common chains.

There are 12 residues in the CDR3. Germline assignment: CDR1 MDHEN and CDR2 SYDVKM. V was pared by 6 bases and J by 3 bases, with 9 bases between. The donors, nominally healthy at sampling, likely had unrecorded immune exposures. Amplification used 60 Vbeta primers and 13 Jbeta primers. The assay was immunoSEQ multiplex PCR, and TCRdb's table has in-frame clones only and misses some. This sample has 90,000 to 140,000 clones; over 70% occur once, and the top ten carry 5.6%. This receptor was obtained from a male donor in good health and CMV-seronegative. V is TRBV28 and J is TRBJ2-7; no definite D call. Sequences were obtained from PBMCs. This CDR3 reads CASSPEVYEQYF. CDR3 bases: TGTGCCAGCAGCCCAGAGGTCTACGAGCAGTACTTC.